The present T cell receptor (beta chain) was sequenced within a study of response to subunit inactivated influenza vaccine (dated by TCRdb to 2016 to 2019). General notes on the study: The study used deep quantitative T cell receptor repertoire profiling to track responses to a trivalent subunit inactivated influenza vaccine. Overall results and qualifications from the work: According to the authors, only a limited number of new T cells may be recruited by each seasonal influenza vaccination.

At the junction V is shortened by 6 bases and J by 8 bases, with 26 bases in between. Its CDR3 holds 17 amino acids, cysteine through phenylalanine. CDR3 DNA is the only sequence kept; it has 51 bases, read in frame from the first base. Sequences SGHVS (CDR1) and FNYEAQ (CDR2) are obtained from the germline V gene. To prepare the library, RT-PCR was applied. For sequencing, an Illumina HiSeq 2500 was employed. TCRdb applied fastp at Q25 and MiXCR to the public reads, then kept only in-frame beta chains. All rows with the same CDR3 protein become a single entry with the most common DNA and genes. In all, the sample holds under 750,000 distinct CDR3 sequences, and approximately 10% of those were seen once. The top ten hold approximately 10% of the sample. Note on this clonotype: Its antigen remains undetermined. Per-base quality was not reported, and no clone a single base away is much larger than it.

Rearrangement joined TRBV7-6 to TRBJ2-1; D gene: possibly TRBD1, on 5 matching bases. The sequence derives from a man between 50 and 59 years old who received an inactivated influenza vaccine. Donor details come from another sample of the same person, matched by shared clones. The sample was PBMCs from blood, taken on the day of vaccination. The CDR3 here reads CASRNTGGPDGGDEQFF. The nucleotides are TGTGCCAGCAGAAATACAGGTGGACCCGACGGTGGGGATGAGCAGTTCTTC.